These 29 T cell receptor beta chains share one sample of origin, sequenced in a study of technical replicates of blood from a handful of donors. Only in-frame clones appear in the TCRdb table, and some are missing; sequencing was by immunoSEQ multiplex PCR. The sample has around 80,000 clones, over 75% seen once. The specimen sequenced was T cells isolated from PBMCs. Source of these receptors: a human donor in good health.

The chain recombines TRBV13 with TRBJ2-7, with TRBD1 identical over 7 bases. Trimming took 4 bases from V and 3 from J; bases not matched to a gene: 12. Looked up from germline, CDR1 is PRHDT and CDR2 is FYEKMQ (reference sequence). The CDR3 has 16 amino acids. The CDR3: CASSSSLGTAFYEQYF. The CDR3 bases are TGTGCCAGCAGCTCAAGCCTCGGGACAGCGTTCTACGAGCAGTACTTC.

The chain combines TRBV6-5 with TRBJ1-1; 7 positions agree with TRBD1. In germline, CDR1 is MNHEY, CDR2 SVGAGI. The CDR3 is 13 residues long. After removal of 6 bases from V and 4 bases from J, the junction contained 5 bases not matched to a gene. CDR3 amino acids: CASSYRGTTEAFF. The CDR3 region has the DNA TGTGCCAGCAGCTACAGGGGAACCACTGAAGCTTTCTTT.

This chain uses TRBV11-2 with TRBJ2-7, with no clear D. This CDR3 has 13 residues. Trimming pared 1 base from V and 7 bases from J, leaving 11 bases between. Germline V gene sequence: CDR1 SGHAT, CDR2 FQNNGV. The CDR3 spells CASSLGPGREQYF. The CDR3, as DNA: TGTGCCAGCAGCTTAGGACCGGGTAGGGAGCAGTACTTC.

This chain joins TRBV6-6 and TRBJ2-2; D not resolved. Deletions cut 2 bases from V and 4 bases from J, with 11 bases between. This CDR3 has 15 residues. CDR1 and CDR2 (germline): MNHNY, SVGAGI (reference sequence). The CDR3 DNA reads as TGTGCCAGCAGTTACGAGCTCCCGGGCACCGGGGAGCTGTTTTTT. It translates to CASSYELPGTGELFF.

DNA for the CDR3: TGTGCCAGCATCGATCCCTCCGGGGGTGAGCAGTTCTTC. Residues: CASIDPSGGEQFF. V is TRBV9 and J is TRBJ2-1; D perhaps matches TRBD2 (6 bases). The V gene's germline CDR1 is SGDLS and CDR2 YYNGEE. The CDR3 is 13 amino acids. V lost 6 bases to trimming and J lost 9 bases, with 16 bases between them.

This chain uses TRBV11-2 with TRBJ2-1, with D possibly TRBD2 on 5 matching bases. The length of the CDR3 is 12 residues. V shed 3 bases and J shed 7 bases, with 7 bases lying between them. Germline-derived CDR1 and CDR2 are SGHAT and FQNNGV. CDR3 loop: CASSFRGNEQFF. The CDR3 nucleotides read TGTGCCAGCAGCTTTCGAGGGAATGAGCAGTTCTTC.

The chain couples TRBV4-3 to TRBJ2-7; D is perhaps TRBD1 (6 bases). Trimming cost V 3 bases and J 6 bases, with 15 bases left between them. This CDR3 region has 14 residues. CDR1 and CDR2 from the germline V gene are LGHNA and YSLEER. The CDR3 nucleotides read TGCGCCAGCAGCCACGCTCAGGGACACTCCGAGCAGTACTTC. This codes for CASSHAQGHSEQYF.

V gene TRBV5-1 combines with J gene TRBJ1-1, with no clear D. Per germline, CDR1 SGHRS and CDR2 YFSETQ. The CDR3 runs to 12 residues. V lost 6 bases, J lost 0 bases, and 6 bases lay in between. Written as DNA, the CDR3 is TGCGCCAGCAAAGAGGTGAACACTGAAGCTTTCTTT. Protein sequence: CASKEVNTEAFF.

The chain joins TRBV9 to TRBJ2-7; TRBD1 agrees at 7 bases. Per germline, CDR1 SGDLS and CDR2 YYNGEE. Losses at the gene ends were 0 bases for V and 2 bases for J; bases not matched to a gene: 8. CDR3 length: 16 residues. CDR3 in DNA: TGTGCCAGCAGCGTAGGTGTCTCAGGGACAGCCTACGAGCAGTACTTC. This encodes CASSVGVSGTAYEQYF.

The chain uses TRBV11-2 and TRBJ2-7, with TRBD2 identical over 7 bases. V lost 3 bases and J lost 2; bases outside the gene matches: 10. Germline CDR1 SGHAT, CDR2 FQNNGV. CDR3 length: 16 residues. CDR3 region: CASSFRSSGNPYEQYF. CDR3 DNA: TGTGCCAGCAGCTTTAGGTCAAGCGGGAATCCCTACGAGCAGTACTTC. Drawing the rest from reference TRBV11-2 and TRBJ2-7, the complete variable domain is EAGVAQSPRYKIIEKRQSVAFWCNPISGHATLYWYQQILGQGPKLLIQFQNNGVVDDSQLPKDRFSAERLKGVDSTLKIQPAKLEDSAVYLCASSFRSSGNPYEQYFGPGTRLTVT.

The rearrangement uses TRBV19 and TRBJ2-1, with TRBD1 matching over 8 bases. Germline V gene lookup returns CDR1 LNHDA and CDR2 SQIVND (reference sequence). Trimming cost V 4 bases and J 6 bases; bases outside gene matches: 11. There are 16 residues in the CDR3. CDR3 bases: TGTGCCAGTAGTAAAAACGGACAGGGTGCCCCCAATGAGCAGTTCTTC. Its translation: CASSKNGQGAPNEQFF. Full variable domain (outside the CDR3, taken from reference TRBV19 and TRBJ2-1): DGGITQSPKYLFRKEGQNVTLSCEQNLNHDAMYWYRQDPGQGLRLIYYSQIVNDFQKGDIAEGYSVSREKKESFPLTVTSAQKNPTAFYLCASSKNGQGAPNEQFFGPGTRLTVL.

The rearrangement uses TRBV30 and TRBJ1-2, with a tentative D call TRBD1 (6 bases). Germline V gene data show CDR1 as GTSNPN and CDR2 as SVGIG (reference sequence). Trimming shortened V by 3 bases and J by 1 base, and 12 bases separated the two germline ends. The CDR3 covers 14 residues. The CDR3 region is CAWRWDTLNYGYTF. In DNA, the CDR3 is TGTGCCTGGAGGTGGGACACCCTTAACTATGGCTACACCTTC.

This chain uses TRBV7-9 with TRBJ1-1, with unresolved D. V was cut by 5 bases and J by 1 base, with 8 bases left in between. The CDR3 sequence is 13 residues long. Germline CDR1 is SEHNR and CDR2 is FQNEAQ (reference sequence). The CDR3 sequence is CASSEQPNTEAFF. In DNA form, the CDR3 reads TGTGCCAGCAGCGAGCAACCGAACACTGAAGCTTTCTTT.

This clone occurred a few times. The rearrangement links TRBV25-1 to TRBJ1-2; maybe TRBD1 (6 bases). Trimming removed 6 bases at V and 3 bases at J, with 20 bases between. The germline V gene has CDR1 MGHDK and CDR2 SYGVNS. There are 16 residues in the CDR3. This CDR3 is CASRTNRAGSDYGYTF. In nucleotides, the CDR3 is TGTGCCAGCAGGACGAACAGGGCCGGATCTGACTATGGCTACACCTTC.

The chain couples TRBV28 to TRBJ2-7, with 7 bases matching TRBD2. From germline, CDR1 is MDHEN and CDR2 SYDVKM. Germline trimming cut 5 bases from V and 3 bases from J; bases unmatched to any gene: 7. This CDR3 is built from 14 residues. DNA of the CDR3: TGTGCCAGCAGTCCTAGCGGCCGCCACTACGAGCAGTACTTC. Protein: CASSPSGRHYEQYF.

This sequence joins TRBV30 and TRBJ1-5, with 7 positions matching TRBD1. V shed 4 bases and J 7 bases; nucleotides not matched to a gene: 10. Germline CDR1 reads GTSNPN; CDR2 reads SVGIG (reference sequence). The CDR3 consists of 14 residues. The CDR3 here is CAWTGGGMWQPQHF. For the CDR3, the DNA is TGTGCCTGGACCGGAGGGGGCATGTGGCAGCCCCAGCATTTT.

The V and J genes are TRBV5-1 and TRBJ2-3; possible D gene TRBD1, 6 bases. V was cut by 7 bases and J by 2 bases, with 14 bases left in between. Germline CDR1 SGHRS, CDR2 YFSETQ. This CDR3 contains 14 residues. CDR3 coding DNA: TGCGCCAGCTCTCCGGGACAAAACACAGATACGCAGTATTTT. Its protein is CASSPGQNTDTQYF.

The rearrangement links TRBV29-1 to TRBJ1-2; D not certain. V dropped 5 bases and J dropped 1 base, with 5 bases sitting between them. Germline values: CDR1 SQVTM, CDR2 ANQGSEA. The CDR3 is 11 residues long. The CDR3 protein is CSVSLNYGYTF. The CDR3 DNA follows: TGCAGCGTTTCACTTAACTATGGCTACACCTTC.

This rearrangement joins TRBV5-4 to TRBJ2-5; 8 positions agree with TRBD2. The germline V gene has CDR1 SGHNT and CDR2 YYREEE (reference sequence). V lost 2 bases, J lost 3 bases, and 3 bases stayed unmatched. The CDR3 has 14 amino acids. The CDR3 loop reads CASSFPAGEETQYF. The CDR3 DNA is TGTGCCAGCAGCTTCCCAGCGGGAGAAGAGACCCAGTACTTC.

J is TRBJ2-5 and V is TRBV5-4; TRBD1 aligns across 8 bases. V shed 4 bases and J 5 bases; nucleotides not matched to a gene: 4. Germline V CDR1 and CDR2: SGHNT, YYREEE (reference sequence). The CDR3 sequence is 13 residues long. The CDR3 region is CASSPGGLETQYF. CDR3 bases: TGTGCCAGCAGCCCAGGGGGCCTGGAGACCCAGTACTTC.

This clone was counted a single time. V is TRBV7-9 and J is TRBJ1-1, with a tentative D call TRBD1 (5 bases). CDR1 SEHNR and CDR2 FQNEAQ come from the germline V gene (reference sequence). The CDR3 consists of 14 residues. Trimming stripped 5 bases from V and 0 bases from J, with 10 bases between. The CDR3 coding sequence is TGTGCCAGCAGCACAGGACCGGTGAACACTGAAGCTTTCTTT. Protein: CASSTGPVNTEAFF.

DNA for the CDR3: TGTGCCACCTCCCGTGAAACAGGTCAGCCCCAGCATTTT. Translating gives CATSRETGQPQHF. The chain carries TRBV10-3 and TRBJ1-5, with TRBD1 as a possible D gene (5 bases). Germline V CDR1 and CDR2: ENHRY, SYGVKD. The CDR3 totals 13 residues. V was shortened by 10 bases and J by 6 bases, with 16 bases between the two germline ends.

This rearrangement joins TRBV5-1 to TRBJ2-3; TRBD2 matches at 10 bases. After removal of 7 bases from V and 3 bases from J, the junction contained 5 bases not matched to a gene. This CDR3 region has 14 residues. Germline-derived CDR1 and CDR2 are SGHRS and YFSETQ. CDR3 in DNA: TGCGCCAGCCTAGCGGGAGCTGGTACAGATACGCAGTATTTT. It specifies CASLAGAGTDTQYF.

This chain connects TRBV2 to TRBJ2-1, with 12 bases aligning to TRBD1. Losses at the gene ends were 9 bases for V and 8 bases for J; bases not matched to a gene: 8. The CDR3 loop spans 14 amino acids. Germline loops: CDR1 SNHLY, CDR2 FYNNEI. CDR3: CARTAGTGGDEQFF. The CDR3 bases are TGTGCCAGGACCGCCGGGACAGGGGGCGATGAGCAGTTCTTC. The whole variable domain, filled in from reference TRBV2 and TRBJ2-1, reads EPEVTQTPSHQVTQMGQEVILRCVPISNHLYFYWYRQILGQKVEFLVSFYNNEISEKSEIFDDQFSVERPDGSNFTLKIRSTKLEDSAMYFCARTAGTGGDEQFFGPGTRLTVL.

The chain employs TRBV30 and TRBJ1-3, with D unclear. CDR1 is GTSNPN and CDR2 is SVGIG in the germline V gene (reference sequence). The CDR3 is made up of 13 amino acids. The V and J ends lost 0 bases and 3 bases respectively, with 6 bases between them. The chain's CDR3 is CAWSVSDGNTIYF. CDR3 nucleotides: TGTGCCTGGAGTGTCTCAGATGGAAACACCATATATTTT.

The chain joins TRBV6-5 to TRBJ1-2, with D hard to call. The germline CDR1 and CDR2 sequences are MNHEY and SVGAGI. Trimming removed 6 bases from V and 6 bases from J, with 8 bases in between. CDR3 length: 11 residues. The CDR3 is CASRSTNGYTF. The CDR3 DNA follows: TGTGCCAGCAGGTCGACAAATGGCTACACCTTC.

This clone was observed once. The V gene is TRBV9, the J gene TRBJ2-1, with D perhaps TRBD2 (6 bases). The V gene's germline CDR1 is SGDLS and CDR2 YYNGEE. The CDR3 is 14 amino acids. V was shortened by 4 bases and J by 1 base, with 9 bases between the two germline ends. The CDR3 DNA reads TGTGCCAGCAGCTTGGCGGGATCCTACAATGAGCAGTTCTTC. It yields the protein CASSLAGSYNEQFF.

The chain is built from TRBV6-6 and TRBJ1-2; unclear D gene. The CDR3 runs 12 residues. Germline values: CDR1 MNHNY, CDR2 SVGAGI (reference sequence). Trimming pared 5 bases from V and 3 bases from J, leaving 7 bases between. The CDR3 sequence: CASSNRDYGYTF. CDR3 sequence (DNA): TGTGCCAGCAGTAACAGAGACTATGGCTACACCTTC.

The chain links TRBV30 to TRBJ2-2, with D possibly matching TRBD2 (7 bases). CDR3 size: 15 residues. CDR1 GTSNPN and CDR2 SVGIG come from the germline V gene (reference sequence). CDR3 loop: CAHKGGGTFTGELFF. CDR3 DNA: TGTGCGCATAAGGGGGGAGGGACGTTCACCGGGGAGCTGTTTTTT.